What follows is one T cell receptor beta chain and its context. V shed 1 base and J shed 5 bases, with 12 bases lying between them. Per germline, CDR1 MNHNY and CDR2 SVGAGI (reference sequence). The CDR3 has 15 amino acids. This sample was taken from a study of shared clonotypes between healthy human individuals. Study context: The donor group consisted of two women and three men, aged 18 to 49.

Libraries were prepared by immunoSEQ multiplex PCR; TCRdb keeps only in-frame clonotypes and omits some of them. The sample yields over a million clones, about 75% seen once. Sample: memory CD4+ T cells sorted from blood. Subset given: CD45RA-negative fraction. This receptor was obtained from a man in his late teens or twenties in good health. This chain connects TRBV6-6 to TRBJ2-1, with D perhaps matching TRBD2 (6 bases). The DNA of the CDR3 is TGTGCCAGCAGTTACTTGCGGGGTAGTAACAATGAGCAGTTCTTC. Translated: CASSYLRGSNNEQFF.